These 21 T cell receptor beta chains were sequenced from one sample in a study of blood T cell repertoires in COVID-19. Assay: immunoSEQ multiplex PCR; the TCRdb copy retains only in-frame clones and omits some. The data contain around 480,000 clones, around 88% of them seen just once; the ten biggest clones take up around an eighth. Sequenced sample: peripheral blood. Receptors originate from a woman aged 45-65 years with COVID-19, enrolled during active disease.

The CDR3 DNA is TGCAGTGCCCTGACTCGACAGGGGTGCACCTTC. Amino acids: CSALTRQGCTF. The chain combines TRBV20-1 with TRBJ1-2; 8 nucleotides line up with TRBD1. From germline, CDR1 is DFQATT and CDR2 SNEGSKA (reference sequence). The CDR3 consists of 11 residues. V was pared by 6 bases and J by 13 bases, with 10 bases of the junction left unmatched.

This sequence joins TRBV21-1 and TRBJ1-5; TRBD1, the table's D call, lacks a check against the DNA. TRBV21-1 is classified as a pseudogene. CDR3 length: 16 amino acids. CDR3 sequence reads: CASSKRSGRNNQPQHF. The DNA for the CDR3 is TGTGCCAGCAGCAAACGGTCAGGGCGGAACAATCAGCCCCAGCATTTT.

The V gene is TRBV12-3 or TRBV12-4, the J gene TRBJ2-1; TRBD2 is a possible D gene (6 bases). The CDR3 covers 13 residues. The V gene lost 7 bases and the J gene lost 6 bases, with 13 bases spanning the gap. The CDR3 DNA reads TGTGCCAGCACCTCCGGGCGGGGCAATGAGCAGTTCTTC. It yields the protein CASTSGRGNEQFF.

V and J are TRBV28 and TRBJ1-2; D is unclear. Germline values: CDR1 MDHEN, CDR2 SYDVKM. The CDR3 loop spans 15 amino acids. V lost 7 bases and J lost 0, with 15 bases in between. The CDR3 coding sequence is TGTGCCAGCACGGGTTGGAGCACGCCTAACTATGGCTACACCTTC. Its translation: CASTGWSTPNYGYTF.

This clone has only a few counts. The chain links TRBV5-1 to TRBJ2-7; 12 bases line up with TRBD1. Trimming at V came to 4 bases and at J to 5 bases, leaving 7 bases not matched to a gene. Germline V gives CDR1 SGHRS, CDR2 YFSETQ. The CDR3 runs to 15 residues. CDR3: CASSPRDRGQDEQYF. CDR3 sequence (DNA): TGCGCCAGCAGCCCCAGGGACAGGGGGCAGGACGAGCAGTACTTC.

The V and J genes are TRBV29-1 and TRBJ1-2, with 7 bases aligning to TRBD1. The CDR3 consists of 12 residues. Germline assignment: CDR1 SQVTM and CDR2 ANQGSEA. The trim removed 5 bases at V and 4 bases at J, leaving 4 bases unmatched. The CDR3 DNA follows: TGCAGCGTTCACAGGGGCGGCTATGGCTACACCTTC. As protein: CSVHRGGYGYTF. Drawing the rest from reference TRBV29-1 and TRBJ1-2, the complete variable domain is SAVISQKPSRDICQRGTSLTIQCQVDSQVTMMFWYRQQPGQSLTLIATANQGSEATYESGFVIDKFPISRPNLTFSTLTVSNMSPEDSSIYLCSVHRGGYGYTFGSGTRLTVV.

The chain employs TRBV2 and TRBJ1-1; tentative D call: TRBD1 (6 bases). V was clipped by 6 bases and J by 3 bases, with 11 bases between them. The V gene's germline CDR1 is SNHLY and CDR2 FYNNEI. CDR3 length equals 13 residues. Here the CDR3 reads CASSWDTHTEAFF. The CDR3 coding sequence is TGTGCCAGCAGCTGGGACACTCACACTGAAGCTTTCTTT.

The rearrangement joins TRBV12-3 or TRBV12-4 to TRBJ1-6, with D perhaps matching TRBD1 (6 bases). The V and J ends lost 5 bases and 7 bases respectively, with 9 bases between them. This CDR3 has 13 amino acids. The CDR3 region has the DNA TGTGCCAGCAGTGTCACAGGGAATTCACCCCTCCACTTT. The encoded protein is CASSVTGNSPLHF.

In this sample, this clone turned up once. The V and J genes are TRBV3-1 (or the pseudogene TRBV3-2) and TRBJ2-7; D might be TRBD1 (5 bases). The germline V gene encodes CDR1 LGHDT and CDR2 YNNKEL (reference sequence). The CDR3 covers 15 residues. Trimming left V 5 bases short and J 2 bases short, with 16 bases between. Here the CDR3 reads CASSSTGNVPYEQYF. CDR3 DNA: TGTGCCAGCAGCTCTACAGGTAACGTTCCCTACGAGCAGTACTTC.

This clone came up once. The gene calls are TRBV2 and TRBJ1-1; D gene uncertain. Trimming removed 6 bases from V and 1 base from J, with 12 bases in between. The CDR3 loop spans 14 amino acids. Germline CDR1 is SNHLY and CDR2 is FYNNEI. The DNA of the CDR3 is TGTGCCAGCAGGTTTTCGGTCGCGAACACTGAAGCTTTCTTT. Its translation: CASRFSVANTEAFF.

This chain connects TRBV27 to TRBJ1-2; 10 positions match TRBD1. The CDR3 is 15 residues long. V shed 5 bases and J 4 bases; nucleotides not matched to a gene: 7. Germline CDR1 reads MNHEY; CDR2 reads SMNVEV (reference sequence). Here the CDR3 reads CASSPGTGEGYGYTF. CDR3 nucleotide sequence: TGTGCCAGCAGTCCAGGGACAGGGGAAGGCTATGGCTACACCTTC.

This chain connects TRBV6-5 to TRBJ1-1; D perhaps matches TRBD1 (5 bases). This CDR3 is 14 amino acids long. The germline V gene has CDR1 MNHEY and CDR2 SVGAGI. V lost 6 bases and J 6 bases, leaving 17 bases between the germline ends. CDR3 bases: TGTGCCAGCAGGATGGGCCCTCTGGGGCCTGAAGCTTTCTTT. Translating gives CASRMGPLGPEAFF.

The rearrangement uses TRBV20-1 and TRBJ2-1; 10 nucleotides line up with TRBD2. J gave up 7 bases and V 3 bases, and 15 bases lay outside the gene matches. The germline CDR1 and CDR2 sequences are DFQATT and SNEGSKA (reference sequence). CDR3 length: 17 residues. The CDR3 loop reads CSASRSSGGAPGNEQFF. Written as DNA, the CDR3 is TGCAGTGCTAGTAGATCGAGCGGGGGGGCCCCCGGGAATGAGCAGTTCTTC.

This sequence joins TRBV10-3 and TRBJ2-1, with TRBD2 identical over 16 bases. The V segment lost 5 bases and the J segment 4 bases; nucleotides outside the gene matches: 5. Germline values: CDR1 ENHRY, CDR2 SYGVKD. CDR3 length: 17 amino acids. Written as DNA, the CDR3 is TGTGCCATCAGTTTTGGGACTAGCGGGGGGGGATACAATGAGCAGTTCTTC. This gives the protein CAISFGTSGGGYNEQFF.

J is TRBJ2-7 and V is TRBV3-1 (or the pseudogene TRBV3-2), with D hard to call. The V end was cut by 4 bases, the J end by 1 base, with 14 bases between. The length of the CDR3 is 15 residues. Germline CDR1 reads LGHDT; CDR2 reads YNNKEL (reference sequence). The CDR3 loop reads CASSPVSHASYEQYF. For the CDR3, the DNA is TGTGCCAGCAGCCCCGTGTCGCACGCGTCCTACGAGCAGTACTTC.

This chain joins TRBV11-2 and TRBJ1-4, with D possibly matching TRBD1 (6 bases). Germline loops: CDR1 SGHAT, CDR2 FQNNGV. The V and J ends lost 1 base and 10 bases respectively, with 13 bases between them. This CDR3 contains 14 residues. The CDR3 reads CASSLGHARGKLFF. CDR3 DNA sequence: TGTGCCAGCAGCTTAGGGCACGCCAGGGGAAAACTGTTTTTT. Complete variable domain (other parts from reference TRBV11-2 and TRBJ1-4): EAGVAQSPRYKIIEKRQSVAFWCNPISGHATLYWYQQILGQGPKLLIQFQNNGVVDDSQLPKDRFSAERLKGVDSTLKIQPAKLEDSAVYLCASSLGHARGKLFFGSGTQLSVL.

The chain has TRBV9 and TRBJ1-1; possibly TRBD1 for D (6 bases). The V end lost 7 bases, the J end lost 5 bases, and 15 bases lay between the germline ends. Germline-derived CDR1 and CDR2 are SGDLS and YYNGEE. The CDR3 runs 13 residues. The CDR3 sequence: CASGRTEGTEAFF. The CDR3 DNA sequence: TGTGCCAGCGGCAGGACAGAAGGGACTGAAGCTTTCTTT.

The chain combines TRBV5-4 with TRBJ1-2; 7 bases align to TRBD1. The V gene's germline CDR1 is SGHNT and CDR2 YYREEE (reference sequence). The CDR3 runs to 14 residues. Germline trimming cut 5 bases from V and 3 bases from J; bases unmatched to any gene: 7. The CDR3 DNA sequence: TGTGCCAGCAGTTCTGACAGGGCTTACTATGGCTACACCTTC. Translation gives CASSSDRAYYGYTF.

This chain links TRBV5-1 with TRBJ1-6; perhaps TRBD1 as D (6 bases). The CDR3 contains 14 residues. The V gene's germline CDR1 is SGHRS and CDR2 YFSETQ. The V and J ends lost 3 bases and 7 bases respectively, with 11 bases between them. This CDR3 is CASSSGERNSPLHF. In DNA, the CDR3 is TGCGCCAGCAGCTCAGGGGAAAGAAATTCACCCCTCCACTTT.

V usage is TRBV19 and J usage is TRBJ2-6, with 9 positions matching TRBD1. This CDR3 has 20 amino acids. Germline CDR1 and CDR2: LNHDA and SQIVND (reference sequence). V was pared by 3 bases and J by 0 bases, with 12 bases of the junction left unmatched. CDR3 coding DNA: TGTGCCAGTAGTATCCCCCTCGGACAGGGGAGAATCTCTGGGGCCAACGTCCTGACTTTC. Translation: CASSIPLGQGRISGANVLTF.

The chain has TRBV20-1 and TRBJ2-3; the D gene is possibly TRBD2 (5 bases). CDR3 length equals 11 residues. Deletions cut 3 bases from V and 7 bases from J, with 8 bases between. Germline values: CDR1 DFQATT, CDR2 SNEGSKA (reference sequence). The CDR3 sequence is CSASAGYTQYF. The DNA for the CDR3 is TGCAGTGCTAGTGCGGGTTATACGCAGTATTTT.